This T cell receptor beta chain was identified in a study of control samples from healthy donors and cancer patients. Profiled with immunoSEQ multiplex PCR; TCRdb holds only in-frame clones, not every one. The sample lists 100,000 or so clones, approximately 93% seen once, with over 0.75% in the top ten. The germline CDR1 and CDR2 sequences are MDHEN and SYDVKM. The CDR3 is 12 amino acids. V dropped 6 bases and J dropped 7 bases, with 10 bases sitting between them. The chain joins TRBV28 to TRBJ1-5, with unresolved D. The specimen was blood. This receptor was obtained from a woman younger than 45 in good health. CDR3 loop: CASRPLNQPQHF. The DNA for the CDR3 is TGTGCCAGCAGACCCTTGAACCAGCCCCAGCATTTT.